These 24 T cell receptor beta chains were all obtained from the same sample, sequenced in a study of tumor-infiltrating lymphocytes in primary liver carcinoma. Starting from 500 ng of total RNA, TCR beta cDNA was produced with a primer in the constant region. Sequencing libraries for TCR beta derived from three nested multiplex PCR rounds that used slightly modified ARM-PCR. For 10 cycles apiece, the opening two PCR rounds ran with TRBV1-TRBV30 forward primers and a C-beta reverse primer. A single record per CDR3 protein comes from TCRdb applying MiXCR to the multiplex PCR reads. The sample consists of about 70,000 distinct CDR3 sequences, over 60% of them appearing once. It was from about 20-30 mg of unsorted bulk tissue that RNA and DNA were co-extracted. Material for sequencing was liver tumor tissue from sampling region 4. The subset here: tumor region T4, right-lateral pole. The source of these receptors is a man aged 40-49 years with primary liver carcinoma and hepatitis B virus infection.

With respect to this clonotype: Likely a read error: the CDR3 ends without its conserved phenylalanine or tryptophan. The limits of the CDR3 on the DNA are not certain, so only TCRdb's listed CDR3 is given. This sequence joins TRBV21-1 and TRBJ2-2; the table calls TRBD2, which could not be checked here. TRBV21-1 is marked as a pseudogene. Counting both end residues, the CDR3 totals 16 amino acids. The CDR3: CASKVAGGINTGELFL.

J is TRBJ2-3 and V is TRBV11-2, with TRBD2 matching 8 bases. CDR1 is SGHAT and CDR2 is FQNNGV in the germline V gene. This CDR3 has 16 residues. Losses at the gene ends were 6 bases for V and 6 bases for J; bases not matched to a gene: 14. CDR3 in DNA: TGTGCCAGCAGTATAGTGGAGGGCGGGAGGACGGATACGCAGTATTTT. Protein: CASSIVEGGRTDTQYF.

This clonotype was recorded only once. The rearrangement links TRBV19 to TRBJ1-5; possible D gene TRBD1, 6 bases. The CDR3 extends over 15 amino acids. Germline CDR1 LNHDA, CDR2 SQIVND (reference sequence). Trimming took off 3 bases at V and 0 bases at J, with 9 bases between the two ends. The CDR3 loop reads CASSIGQNSNQPQHF. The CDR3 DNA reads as TGTGCCAGTAGTATCGGACAGAATAGCAATCAGCCCCAGCATTTT.

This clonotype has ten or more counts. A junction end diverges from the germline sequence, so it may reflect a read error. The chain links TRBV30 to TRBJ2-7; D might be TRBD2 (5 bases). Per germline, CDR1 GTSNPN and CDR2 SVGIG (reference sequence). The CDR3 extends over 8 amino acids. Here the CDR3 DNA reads TGTGCCCAGAGGGAGCCTGGATTC. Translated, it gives CAQREPGF.

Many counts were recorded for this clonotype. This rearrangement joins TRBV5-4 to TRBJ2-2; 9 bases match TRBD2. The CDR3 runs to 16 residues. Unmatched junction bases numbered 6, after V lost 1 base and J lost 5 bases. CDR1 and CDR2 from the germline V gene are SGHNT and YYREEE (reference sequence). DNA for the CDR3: TGTGCCAGCAGCTTGCGTCGTACTAGCGGGACCGGGGAGCTGTTTTTT. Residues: CASSLRRTSGTGELFF.

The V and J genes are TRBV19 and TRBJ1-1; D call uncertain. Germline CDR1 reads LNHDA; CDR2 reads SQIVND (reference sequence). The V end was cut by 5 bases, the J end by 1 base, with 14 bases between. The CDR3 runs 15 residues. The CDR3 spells CASSARPETNTEAFF. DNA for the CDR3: TGTGCCAGTAGTGCTCGACCCGAGACGAACACTGAAGCTTTCTTT. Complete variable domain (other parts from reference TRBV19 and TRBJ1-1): DGGITQSPKYLFRKEGQNVTLSCEQNLNHDAMYWYRQDPGQGLRLIYYSQIVNDFQKGDIAEGYSVSREKKESFPLTVTSAQKNPTAFYLCASSARPETNTEAFFGQGTRLTVV.

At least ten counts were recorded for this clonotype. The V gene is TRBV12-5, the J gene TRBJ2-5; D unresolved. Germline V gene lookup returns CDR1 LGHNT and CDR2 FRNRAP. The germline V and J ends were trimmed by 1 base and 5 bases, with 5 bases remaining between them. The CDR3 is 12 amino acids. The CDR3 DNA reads TGTGCTAGTGGTTTGGCCGGGGAGACCCAGTACTTC. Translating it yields CASGLAGETQYF.

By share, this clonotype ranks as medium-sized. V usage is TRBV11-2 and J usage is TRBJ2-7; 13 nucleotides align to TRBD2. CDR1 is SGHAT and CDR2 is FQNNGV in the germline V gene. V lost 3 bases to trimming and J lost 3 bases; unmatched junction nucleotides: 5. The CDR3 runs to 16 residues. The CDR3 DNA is TGTGCCAGCAGCTTGGACTGGACTAGCGGGAGCTACGAGCAGTACTTC. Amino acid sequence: CASSLDWTSGSYEQYF.

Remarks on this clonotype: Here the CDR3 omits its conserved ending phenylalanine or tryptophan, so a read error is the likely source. CDR3: CASRGGASYEQYL. DNA for the CDR3: TGCGCCAGCCGAGGAGGGGCCTCCTACGAGCAGTACTTA. J is TRBJ2-7 and V is TRBV5-1; a possible D gene is TRBD2 (6 bases). V shed 7 bases and J shed 0 bases, with 11 bases lying between them. Germline loops: CDR1 SGHRS, CDR2 YFSETQ. CDR3 size: 13 residues.

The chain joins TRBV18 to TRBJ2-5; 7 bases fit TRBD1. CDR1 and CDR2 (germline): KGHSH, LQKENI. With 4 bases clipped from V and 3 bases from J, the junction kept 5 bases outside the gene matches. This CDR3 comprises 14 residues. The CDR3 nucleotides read TGTGCCAGCTCACGAGGAGACAGGGAAGAGACCCAGTACTTC. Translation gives CASSRGDREETQYF.

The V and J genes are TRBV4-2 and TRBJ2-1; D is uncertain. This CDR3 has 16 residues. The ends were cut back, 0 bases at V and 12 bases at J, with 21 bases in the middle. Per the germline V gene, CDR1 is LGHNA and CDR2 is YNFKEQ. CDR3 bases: TGTGCCAGCAGCCAAGACTCCGTTGGTGTTGAGGATGGGCAGTTCTTC. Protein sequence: CASSQDSVGVEDGQFF.

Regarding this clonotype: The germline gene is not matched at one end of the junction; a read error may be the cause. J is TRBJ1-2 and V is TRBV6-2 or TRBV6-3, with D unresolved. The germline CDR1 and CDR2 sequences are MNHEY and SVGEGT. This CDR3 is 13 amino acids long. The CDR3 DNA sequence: TGTGCCAGCAATTACGACGGTAACTATGGCTACACATTC. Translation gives CASNYDGNYGYTF.

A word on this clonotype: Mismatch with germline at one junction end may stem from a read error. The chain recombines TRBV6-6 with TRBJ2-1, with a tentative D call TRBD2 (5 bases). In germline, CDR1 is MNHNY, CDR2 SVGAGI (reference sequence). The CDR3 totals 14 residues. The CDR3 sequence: CTSSYISGLDEQFF. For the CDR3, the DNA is TGTACCAGCAGTTACATCAGCGGTCTGGATGAGCAGTTCTTC.

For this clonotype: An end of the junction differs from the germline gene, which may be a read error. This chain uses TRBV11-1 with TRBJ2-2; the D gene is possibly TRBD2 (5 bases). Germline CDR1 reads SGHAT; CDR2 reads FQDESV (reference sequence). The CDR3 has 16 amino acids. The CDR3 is CASSLLAGRDTGELFF. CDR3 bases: TGTGCCAGTAGTCTACTCGCTGGGCGCGACACCGGGGAACTGTTTTTT. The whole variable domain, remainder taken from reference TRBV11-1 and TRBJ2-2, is EAEVAQSPRYKITEKSQAVAFWCDPISGHATLYWYRQILGQGPELLVQFQDESVVDDSQLPKDRFSAERLKGVDSTLKIQPAELGDSAMYLCASSLLAGRDTGELFFGEGSRLTVL.

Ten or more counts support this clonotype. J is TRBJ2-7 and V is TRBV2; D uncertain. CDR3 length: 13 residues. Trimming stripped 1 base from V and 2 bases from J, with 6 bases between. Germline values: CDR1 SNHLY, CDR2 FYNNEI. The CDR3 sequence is CASSEDSTYEQYF. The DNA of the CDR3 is TGTGCCAGCAGTGAAGACAGCACCTACGAGCAGTACTTC.

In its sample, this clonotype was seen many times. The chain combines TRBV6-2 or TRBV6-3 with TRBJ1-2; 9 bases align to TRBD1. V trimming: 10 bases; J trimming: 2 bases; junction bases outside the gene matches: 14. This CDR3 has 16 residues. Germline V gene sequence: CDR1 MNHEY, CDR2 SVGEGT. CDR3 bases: TGTGCCACCCAGCTCTCACAGACAGGGGGAAACTATGGCTACACCTTC. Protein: CATQLSQTGGNYGYTF.

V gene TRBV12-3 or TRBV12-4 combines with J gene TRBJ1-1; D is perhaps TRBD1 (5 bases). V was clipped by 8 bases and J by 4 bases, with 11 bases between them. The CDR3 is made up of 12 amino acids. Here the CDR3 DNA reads TGTGCCAGCCGCTCAGGGAGCACTGAAGCTTTCTTT. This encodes CASRSGSTEAFF.

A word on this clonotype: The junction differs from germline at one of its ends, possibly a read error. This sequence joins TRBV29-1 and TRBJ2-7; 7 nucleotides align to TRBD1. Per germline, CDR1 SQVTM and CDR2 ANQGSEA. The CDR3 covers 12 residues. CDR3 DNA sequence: TGCAGTGTTGGGCAGGGGGTCTACGAGCAGTACTTC. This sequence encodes CSVGQGVYEQYF.

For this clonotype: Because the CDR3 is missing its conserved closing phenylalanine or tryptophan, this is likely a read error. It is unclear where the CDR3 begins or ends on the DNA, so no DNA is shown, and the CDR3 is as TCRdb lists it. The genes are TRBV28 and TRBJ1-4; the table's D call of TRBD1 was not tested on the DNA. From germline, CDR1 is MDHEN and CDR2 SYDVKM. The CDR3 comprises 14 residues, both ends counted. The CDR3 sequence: CASSFPGGNEKLIL.

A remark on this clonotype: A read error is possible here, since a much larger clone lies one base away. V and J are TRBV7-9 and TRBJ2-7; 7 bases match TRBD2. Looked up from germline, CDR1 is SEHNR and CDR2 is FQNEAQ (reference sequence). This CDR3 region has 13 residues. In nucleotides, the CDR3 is TGTGCCAGCAGCCGTAGCGGGTCCTACGAGCACTACTTC. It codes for CASSRSGSYEHYF.

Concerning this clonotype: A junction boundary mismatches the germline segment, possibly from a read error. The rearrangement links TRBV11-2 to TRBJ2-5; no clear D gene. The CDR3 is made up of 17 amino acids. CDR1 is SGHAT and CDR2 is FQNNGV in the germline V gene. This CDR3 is CDSSLCLVGSFGETQYF. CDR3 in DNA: TGTGACAGCAGCTTATGCCTAGTGGGAAGTTTCGGAGAGACCCAGTACTTC.

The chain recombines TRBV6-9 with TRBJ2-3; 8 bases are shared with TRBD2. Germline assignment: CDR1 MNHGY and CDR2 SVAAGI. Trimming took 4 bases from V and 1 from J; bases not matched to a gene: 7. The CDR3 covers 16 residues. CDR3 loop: CASSSGGPCGTDTQYF. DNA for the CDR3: TGTGCCAGCAGTTCGGGAGGGCCATGTGGCACAGATACGCAGTATTTT.

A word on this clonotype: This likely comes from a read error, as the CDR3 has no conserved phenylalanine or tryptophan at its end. The CDR3 DNA reads as TGTGCCAGCAGGCGAGTTCCAGGAGAGGCCCAGTACTCC. The encoded protein is CASRRVPGEAQYS. The V call is TRBV6-1, the J call TRBJ2-5; D is unresolved. There are 13 residues in the CDR3. Per the germline V gene, CDR1 is MNHNS and CDR2 is SASEGT.

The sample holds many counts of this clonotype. CDR3 in amino acids: CASSYSSGEPYEQYF. In DNA, the CDR3 is TGTGCCAGCAGTTACTCTAGCGGGGAACCCTACGAGCAGTACTTC. The V call is TRBV6-5, the J call TRBJ2-7; TRBD2 matches at 8 bases. This CDR3 has 15 residues. V was clipped by 0 bases and J by 2 bases; unmatched bases: 3. CDR1 MNHEY and CDR2 SVGAGI come from the germline V gene.